This TCR beta chain was recorded in a study of T-cell memory formation after mild COVID-19. On the study more broadly: TCR clusters mostly belonged to single donors. Study-wide points: For contracting clones, CD4+ ones sat mainly in CM and EM, CD8+ in EMRA.

This clonotype was recorded a few times. Its cognate antigen is unknown. The CDR3 extends over 13 amino acids. Per germline, CDR1 GTSNPN and CDR2 SVGIG (reference sequence). V shed 0 bases and J shed 2 bases, with 8 bases lying between them. TCRdb itself ran the 5' RACE reads through MiXCR, one entry per CDR3 protein. The top ten hold around a fifth of the sample, which has approximately 250,000 distinct CDR3 sequences, approximately 16% seen once. The sequenced material came from PBMCs or a T cell subset sorted from them (not recorded which). The rearrangement joins TRBV30 to TRBJ2-7; D unresolved. This clonotype was sampled from a man aged 18 to 30 who had mild COVID-19 (a few samples of this study predate the infection). Cell type and time point are not known. The CDR3 DNA reads TGTGCCTGGAGTGTAAGTTCACCCTACGAGCAGTACTTC. Amino acids: CAWSVSSPYEQYF.